One sample yielded the 23 T cell receptor beta chains listed below, sequenced in a study of response to subunit inactivated influenza vaccine. One entry per CDR3 protein results from TCRdb running MiXCR on the RT-PCR reads. Of about 180,000 distinct CDR3 sequences in the sample, 7.5% to 10% are singletons; the top ten hold about 11%. This specimen consisted of non-naive T cells sorted from PBMCs, obtained on the day of vaccination. Receptor source: a man aged 50-59 years who received an inactivated influenza vaccine.

This clonotype was seen ten or more times. The rearrangement links TRBV5-1 to TRBJ2-3; weak D call: TRBD1 (5 bases). The CDR3 runs 15 residues. V lost 0 bases and J 6 bases, leaving 14 bases between the germline ends. Germline V gene sequence: CDR1 SGHRS, CDR2 YFSETQ. In DNA, the CDR3 is TGCGCCAGCAGCTTGGATGGGCCCAGGGTTGATACGCAGTATTTT. Amino acid sequence: CASSLDGPRVDTQYF.

This clonotype was recorded at least ten times. V usage is TRBV20-1 and J usage is TRBJ1-2; 7 positions agree with TRBD1. V was clipped by 0 bases and J by 5 bases; unmatched bases: 12. The CDR3 loop spans 16 amino acids. Per germline, CDR1 DFQATT and CDR2 SNEGSKA (reference sequence). This CDR3 reads CSARDRWETGWYGYTF. In nucleotides, the CDR3 is TGCAGTGCTAGAGATAGGTGGGAGACAGGGTGGTATGGCTACACCTTC.

This clonotype was observed many times. The rearrangement joins TRBV28 to TRBJ2-3, with D maybe TRBD2 (6 bases). The germline CDR1 and CDR2 sequences are MDHEN and SYDVKM. V was clipped by 0 bases and J by 1 base, with 8 bases between them. The CDR3 covers 15 residues. DNA for the CDR3: TGTGCCAGCAGTTTATGGGGGGGTCGCACAGATACGCAGTATTTT. It yields the protein CASSLWGGRTDTQYF.

J is TRBJ2-1 and V is TRBV18; 9 nucleotides agree with TRBD2. Germline V gene lookup returns CDR1 KGHSH and CDR2 LQKENI. The CDR3 extends over 15 amino acids. With V trimmed by 4 bases and J by 9 bases, 10 bases remained unmatched. CDR3 sequence: CASSHSGSPPVEQFF. CDR3 sequence (DNA): TGTGCCAGCTCACATAGCGGGAGCCCCCCGGTTGAGCAGTTCTTC.

This clonotype has more than one count but fewer than ten. J is TRBJ2-7 and V is TRBV6-1; TRBD1 aligns across 7 bases. The germline V gene encodes CDR1 MNHNS and CDR2 SASEGT. V was clipped by 4 bases and J by 4 bases; unmatched bases: 7. There are 14 residues in the CDR3. This CDR3 is CASSGKGQNYEQYF. The CDR3 DNA follows: TGTGCCAGCAGTGGCAAGGGACAGAATTACGAGCAGTACTTC.

This clonotype was seen only a few times. The chain couples TRBV20-1 to TRBJ2-3, with a tentative D call TRBD2 (6 bases). Trimming removed 0 bases from V and 3 bases from J, with 13 bases in between. This CDR3 is 15 amino acids long. CDR1 DFQATT and CDR2 SNEGSKA come from the germline V gene (reference sequence). The CDR3 protein is CSAREGSGLTDTQYF. The DNA of the CDR3 is TGCAGTGCTAGAGAGGGTAGCGGATTGACAGATACGCAGTATTTT.

The V and J genes are TRBV29-1 and TRBJ1-6; tentative D call: TRBD1 (5 bases). The germline gives CDR1 SQVTM, CDR2 ANQGSEA. The CDR3 sequence is 13 residues long. Trimming pared 3 bases from V and 14 bases from J, leaving 17 bases between. CDR3 protein: CSVESQAGGALHF. CDR3 nucleotides: TGCAGCGTTGAGTCTCAGGCCGGAGGGGCCCTCCACTTT.

The chain is built from TRBV12-3 or TRBV12-4 and TRBJ1-6; D is uncertain. This CDR3 has 15 residues. V was pared by 1 base and J by 7 bases, with 11 bases between. The CDR3 loop reads CASSLVGGNNSPLHF. Here the CDR3 DNA reads TGTGCCAGCAGTTTAGTAGGAGGGAACAATTCACCCCTCCACTTT.

This clonotype was counted ten times or more. The CDR3 sequence: CASSSDGRSQYF. The CDR3, as DNA: TGTGCCAGCAGCTCAGACGGGAGGTCGCAGTATTTT. J is TRBJ2-3 and V is TRBV7-6; 7 nucleotides align to TRBD2. CDR3 length equals 12 residues. V lost 4 bases, J lost 10 bases, and 5 bases stayed unmatched. CDR1 is SGHVS and CDR2 is FNYEAQ in the germline V gene. The full variable domain, with the rest looked up from reference TRBV7-6 and TRBJ2-3, is GAGVSQSPRYKVTKRGQDVALRCDPISGHVSLYWYRQALGQGPEFLTYFNYEAQQDKSGLPNDRFSAERPEGSISTLTIQRTEQRDSAMYRCASSSDGRSQYFGPGTRLTVL.

The rearrangement uses TRBV5-4 and TRBJ2-5, with 7 bases fitting TRBD2. Germline V gene lookup returns CDR1 SGHNT and CDR2 YYREEE (reference sequence). This CDR3 has 16 residues. Unmatched junction bases numbered 9, after V lost 3 bases and J lost 1 base. The chain's CDR3 is CASSWGSGAFQETQYF. In DNA, the CDR3 is TGTGCCAGCAGCTGGGGGAGCGGGGCATTCCAAGAGACCCAGTACTTC.

A few counts support this clonotype. The V and J genes are TRBV20-1 and TRBJ1-1; 11 bases align to TRBD1. The J segment lost 0 bases and the V segment lost 5 bases, leaving 5 bases of the junction unmatched. This CDR3 spans 15 amino acids. CDR1 and CDR2 from the germline V gene are DFQATT and SNEGSKA (reference sequence). CDR3 coding DNA: TGCAGTGCTTCCGGACAGGGGGCTATGAACACTGAAGCTTTCTTT. Protein sequence: CSASGQGAMNTEAFF.

This clonotype was picked up many times. The CDR3 protein is CATSREGLDSGNTIYF. The DNA of the CDR3 is TGTGCCACCAGCAGAGAGGGACTGGACTCTGGAAACACCATATATTTT. V usage is TRBV15 and J usage is TRBJ1-3, with a tentative D call TRBD1 (5 bases). The ends were cut back, 0 bases at V and 0 bases at J, with 9 bases in the middle. The germline V gene encodes CDR1 LNHNV and CDR2 YYDKDF (reference sequence). The CDR3 spans 16 residues.

This clonotype was seen more than once but under ten times. The chain is built from TRBV7-2 and TRBJ2-5; 7 positions agree with TRBD1. CDR3 length equals 14 residues. V lost 5 bases to trimming and J lost 5 bases; unmatched junction nucleotides: 8. In germline, CDR1 is SGHTA, CDR2 FQGNSA. The CDR3 DNA sequence: TGTGCCAGCAGCCCCGGGGTACAGGGGGAGACCCAGTACTTC. It yields the protein CASSPGVQGETQYF.

This clonotype was counted many times. The V and J genes are TRBV18 and TRBJ2-2; D is unresolved. The CDR3 runs 13 residues. Germline CDR1 is KGHSH and CDR2 is LQKENI. V lost 1 base, J lost 6 bases, and 6 bases lay in between. CDR3 in DNA: TGTGCCAGCTCACCACGAACATCCGGGGAGCTGTTTTTT. Residues: CASSPRTSGELFF.

Many counts were recorded for this clonotype. The CDR3 nucleotides read TGTGCCAGCAGTTGGGGACTAGACGTCCCCGGGGAGCTGTTTTTT. Its protein product is CASSWGLDVPGELFF. The chain employs TRBV6-5 and TRBJ2-2; 8 bases match TRBD2. The ends lost 4 bases at V and 6 bases at J; junction bases unmatched: 7. The germline V gene encodes CDR1 MNHEY and CDR2 SVGAGI. The length of the CDR3 is 15 residues.

The chain recombines TRBV28 with TRBJ2-3, with D perhaps TRBD1 or TRBD2 (6 bases each). CDR3 length: 14 residues. V dropped 10 bases and J dropped 4 bases, with 18 bases sitting between them. The germline V gene has CDR1 MDHEN and CDR2 SYDVKM. The CDR3 nucleotides are TGTGCCACTAAGGGGGGCCAACCCGCAGATACGCAGTATTTT. Protein: CATKGGQPADTQYF.

This clonotype was recorded many times. An end of the junction does not agree with germline; a read error may underlie this. This sequence joins TRBV28 and TRBJ2-3; D gene uncertain. The CDR3 loop spans 11 amino acids. Germline V gene data show CDR1 as MDHEN and CDR2 as SYDVKM. DNA for the CDR3: TGTGCCAGCAGTTTATGGTCCGCTCCTATTTTT. Protein product: CASSLWSAPIF.

This clonotype was picked up a small number of times. An end of the junction differs from the germline gene, which may be a read error. The CDR3 region is CASSSGPSMDF. The DNA for the CDR3 is TGTGCCAGCAGCTCGGGACCGTCCATGGACTTC. V gene TRBV7-2 combines with J gene TRBJ2-7, with D possibly called TRBD1 or TRBD2 (5 bases each). Germline V gene sequence: CDR1 SGHTA, CDR2 FQGNSA. The CDR3 length is 11 residues.

The chain combines TRBV19 with TRBJ1-6; D is possibly TRBD1 (6 bases). The CDR3 runs to 13 residues. Trimming removed 4 bases at V and 14 bases at J, with 15 bases between. Germline CDR1 and CDR2: LNHDA and SQIVND (reference sequence). CDR3 in amino acids: CASSTTSGTTLHF. In DNA, the CDR3 is TGTGCCAGTAGTACTACCTCCGGGACAACCCTCCACTTT.

The chain links TRBV2 to TRBJ2-7; D remains ambiguous. This CDR3 comprises 12 residues. Germline CDR1 is SNHLY and CDR2 is FYNNEI. Trimming left V 4 bases short and J 5 bases short, with 9 bases between. CDR3 DNA sequence: TGTGCCAGCAGTGTCTCGGTAAACGAGCAGTACTTC. As protein: CASSVSVNEQYF.

This clonotype came up many times. This rearrangement joins TRBV24-1 to TRBJ2-1; D may correspond to TRBD1 or TRBD2 (5 bases each). The V end lost 5 bases, the J end lost 2 bases, and 15 bases lay between the germline ends. This CDR3 is built from 16 residues. Germline V gene lookup returns CDR1 KGHDR and CDR2 SFDVKD. The CDR3 nucleotides are TGTGCCACCAGTGGAGGGGAAATCCTGACCTACAATGAGCAGTTCTTC. As protein: CATSGGEILTYNEQFF.

Details on this clonotype: At one end, the junction sequence differs from germline, possibly due to a read error. The chain recombines TRBV25-1 with TRBJ1-2; 8 nucleotides align to TRBD1. This CDR3 spans 16 amino acids. Germline V gene sequence: CDR1 MGHDK, CDR2 SYGVNS. CDR3 bases: TGTGCCAGCAGTGTCCCCCGTGGACAGGGAGGCTATGGCAACACCTTC. Amino acids: CASSVPRGQGGYGNTF.

This clonotype occurred a few times. The chain combines TRBV10-3 with TRBJ2-3; D may be TRBD1 or TRBD2 (6 bases each). This CDR3 has 17 amino acids. Deletions cut 1 base from V and 1 base from J, with 15 bases between. Looked up from germline, CDR1 is ENHRY and CDR2 is SYGVKD. The CDR3 reads CAISEFTLGGRTDTQYF. CDR3 coding DNA: TGTGCCATCAGTGAGTTTACCCTCGGGGGCCGCACAGATACGCAGTATTTT.